This T cell receptor (beta chain) came from a study of identical twins. Overall study findings and caveats: Researchers caution that invariant MAIT and iNKT cells could partly confound zero-insertion analyses.

The germline gives CDR1 KGHDR, CDR2 SFDVKD. V dropped 7 bases and J dropped 5 bases, with 18 bases sitting between them. This CDR3 is 15 amino acids long. Regarding this clonotype: Its antigen is still unknown.

TCRdb reprocessed the 5' RACE reads via MiXCR and lists one record per CDR3 protein. Of a few hundred thousand distinct CDR3 sequences in the sample, approximately 17% were seen once. This chain links TRBV24-1 with TRBJ2-3; D is undetermined. What was sequenced was naive T cells sorted from blood. This TCR was sampled from a man in his fifties or sixties in good health. The CDR3 loop reads CATSNPSAFIDTQYF. The CDR3 DNA reads as TGTGCCACCAGCAACCCCAGTGCATTTATAGATACGCAGTATTTT.